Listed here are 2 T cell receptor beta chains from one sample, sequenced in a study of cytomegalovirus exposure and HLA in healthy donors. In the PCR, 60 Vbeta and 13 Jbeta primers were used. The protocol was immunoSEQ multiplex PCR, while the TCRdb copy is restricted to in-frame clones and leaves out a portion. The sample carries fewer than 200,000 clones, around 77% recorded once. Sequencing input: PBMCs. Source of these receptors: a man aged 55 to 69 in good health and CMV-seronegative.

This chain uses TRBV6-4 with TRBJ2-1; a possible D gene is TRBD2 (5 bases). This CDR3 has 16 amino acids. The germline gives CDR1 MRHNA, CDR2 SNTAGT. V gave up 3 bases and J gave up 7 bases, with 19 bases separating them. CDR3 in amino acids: CASSEGSGWNMNEQFF. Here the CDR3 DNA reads TGTGCCAGCAGTGAGGGGAGCGGTTGGAATATGAATGAGCAGTTCTTC.

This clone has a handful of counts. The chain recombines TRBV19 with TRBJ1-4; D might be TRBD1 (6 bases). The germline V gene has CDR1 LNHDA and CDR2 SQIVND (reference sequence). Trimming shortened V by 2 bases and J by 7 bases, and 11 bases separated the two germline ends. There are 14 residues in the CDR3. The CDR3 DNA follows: TGTGCCAGTAGTATACAGGGGAAGGGTGAAAAACTGTTTTTT. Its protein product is CASSIQGKGEKLFF.